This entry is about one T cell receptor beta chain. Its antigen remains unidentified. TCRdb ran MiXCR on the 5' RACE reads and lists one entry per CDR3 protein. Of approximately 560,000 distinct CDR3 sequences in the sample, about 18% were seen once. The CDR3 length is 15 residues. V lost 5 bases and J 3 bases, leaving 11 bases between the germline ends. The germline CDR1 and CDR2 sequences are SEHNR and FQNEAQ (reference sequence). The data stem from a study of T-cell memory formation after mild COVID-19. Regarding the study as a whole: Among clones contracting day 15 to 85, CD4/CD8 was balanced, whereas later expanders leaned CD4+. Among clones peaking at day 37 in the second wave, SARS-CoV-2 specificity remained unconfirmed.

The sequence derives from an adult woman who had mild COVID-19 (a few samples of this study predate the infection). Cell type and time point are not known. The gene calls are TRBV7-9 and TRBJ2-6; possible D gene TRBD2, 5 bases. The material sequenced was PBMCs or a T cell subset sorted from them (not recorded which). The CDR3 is CASSPRVDGANVLTF. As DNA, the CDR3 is TGTGCCAGCAGCCCGCGGGTTGATGGGGCCAACGTCCTGACTTTC.